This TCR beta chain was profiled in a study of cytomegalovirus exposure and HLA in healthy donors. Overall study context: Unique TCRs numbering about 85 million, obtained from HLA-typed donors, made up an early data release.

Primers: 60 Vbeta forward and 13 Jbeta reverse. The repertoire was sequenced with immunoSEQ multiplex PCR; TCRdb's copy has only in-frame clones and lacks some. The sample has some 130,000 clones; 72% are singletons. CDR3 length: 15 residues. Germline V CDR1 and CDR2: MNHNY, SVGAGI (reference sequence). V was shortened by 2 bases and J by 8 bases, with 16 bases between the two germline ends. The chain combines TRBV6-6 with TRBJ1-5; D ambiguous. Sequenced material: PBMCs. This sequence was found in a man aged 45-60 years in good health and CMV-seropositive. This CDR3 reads CASSYGFEGSKPQHF. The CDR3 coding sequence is TGTGCCAGCAGTTACGGGTTTGAGGGTAGCAAGCCCCAGCATTTT.